Listed here are 9 T cell receptor beta chains from one sample, sequenced in a study of regulatory T cells in long-lasting Graves disease. TCR beta libraries were built with iRepertoire HTBI primers and Arm-PCR of CDR3 regions. TCRdb ran MiXCR on the multiplex PCR reads and lists one entry per CDR3 protein. The sample comprises 300,000 to 350,000 distinct CDR3 sequences, 15% to 20% of which are singletons, and less than 35% rests with the top ten. The time point denotes: persistent/refractory GD, antithyroid drugs over 5 years with positive TRAb. The TCR library used RNA extracted from PBMCs. Source: peripheral blood mononuclear cells (PBMCs), taken when the disease was refractory, from a patient treated with antithyroid drugs. The receptors originated from a female donor with Graves disease.

V usage is TRBV28 and J usage is TRBJ2-3, with 9 bases lining up with TRBD2. This CDR3 region has 16 residues. CDR1 is MDHEN and CDR2 is SYDVKM in the germline V gene. The ends lost 5 bases at V and 1 base at J; junction bases unmatched: 7. CDR3 coding DNA: TGTGCCAGCAGTCCCCTAGGGACTAGCCGCACAGATACGCAGTATTTT. Protein sequence: CASSPLGTSRTDTQYF.

There are many counts of this clonotype. V and J are TRBV28 and TRBJ1-5; 7 nucleotides align to TRBD1. Germline V gene sequence: CDR1 MDHEN, CDR2 SYDVKM. The CDR3 totals 16 residues. The junction had 7 bases not matched to a gene; V was cut back by 5 bases and J by 0 bases. The CDR3 nucleotides read TGTGCCAGCAGTCGCTCGACAGGGAATAGCAATCAGCCCCAGCATTTT. Protein sequence: CASSRSTGNSNQPQHF.

This clonotype was counted between two and nine times. The V call is TRBV12-3 or TRBV12-4, the J call TRBJ2-3; the D gene is possibly TRBD2 (6 bases). This CDR3 is 18 amino acids long. V lost 5 bases to trimming and J lost 1 base, with 22 bases between them. The CDR3 protein is CASSPPGLSVWGTDTQYF. CDR3 DNA sequence: TGTGCCAGCAGTCCCCCGGGACTTTCGGTATGGGGCACAGATACGCAGTATTTT.

The genes are TRBV19 and TRBJ1-1; 9 bases match TRBD1. This CDR3 spans 14 amino acids. Germline loops: CDR1 LNHDA, CDR2 SQIVND (reference sequence). The V segment lost 5 bases and the J segment 5 bases; nucleotides outside the gene matches: 6. CDR3 in DNA: TGTGCCAGTAGTCTCTCCGGGACAGGGACTGAAGCTTTCTTT. It codes for CASSLSGTGTEAFF. The full variable domain, rest sourced from reference TRBV19 and TRBJ1-1, is DGGITQSPKYLFRKEGQNVTLSCEQNLNHDAMYWYRQDPGQGLRLIYYSQIVNDFQKGDIAEGYSVSREKKESFPLTVTSAQKNPTAFYLCASSLSGTGTEAFFGQGTRLTVV.

V and J are TRBV11-2 and TRBJ2-7; D ambiguous. Germline V gene lookup returns CDR1 SGHAT and CDR2 FQNNGV. The germline V and J ends were trimmed by 2 bases and 2 bases, with 7 bases remaining between them. This CDR3 region has 13 residues. For the CDR3, the DNA is TGTGCCAGCAGCTTAACAAATACCTACGAGCAGTACTTC. Translating gives CASSLTNTYEQYF.

This clonotype showed up many times. V is TRBV30 and J is TRBJ1-1, with D perhaps matching TRBD1 (5 bases). CDR1 and CDR2 from the germline V gene are GTSNPN and SVGIG (reference sequence). V lost 3 bases and J lost 9, with 11 bases in between. The length of the CDR3 is 11 residues. CDR3 sequence reads: CAWSHGHKAFF. The CDR3 bases are TGTGCCTGGAGCCATGGACACAAAGCTTTCTTT.

The rearrangement uses TRBV5-5 and TRBJ2-4; D possibly corresponds to TRBD1 (6 bases). Trimming cost V 5 bases and J 9 bases, with 12 bases left between them. The CDR3 covers 12 residues. Germline loops: CDR1 SGHKS, CDR2 YYEKEE (reference sequence). In DNA, the CDR3 is TGTGCCAGCAGTACAGGGAATATCATTCAGTACTTC. Its protein product is CASSTGNIIQYF.

This clonotype turned up a few times. The rearrangement links TRBV9 to TRBJ1-2; no clear D. In germline, CDR1 is SGDLS, CDR2 YYNGEE. The CDR3 consists of 13 residues. The V gene lost 0 bases and the J gene lost 4 bases, with 7 bases spanning the gap. The CDR3 nucleotides are TGTGCCAGCAGCGTAGGGGCCTTCTATGGCTACACCTTC. Protein sequence: CASSVGAFYGYTF.

This clonotype occurred many times. The chain uses TRBV10-2 and TRBJ1-1; D gene ambiguous. V was cut by 4 bases and J by 2 bases, with 5 bases left in between. Germline CDR1 is WSHSY and CDR2 is SAAADI. This CDR3 is 12 amino acids long. CDR3 in DNA: TGCGCCAGCAGTGGTGGCAACACTGAAGCTTTCTTT. It translates to CASSGGNTEAFF.